This TCR beta chain was documented in a study of blood T cell repertoires in COVID-19. The count of this clone is one. Looked up from germline, CDR1 is SEHNR and CDR2 is FQNEAQ (reference sequence). J gave up 13 bases and V 5 bases, and 13 bases lay outside the gene matches. This CDR3 has 15 amino acids. Produced via immunoSEQ multiplex PCR; TCRdb's table is partial and in-frame only. The table has 200,000 to 300,000 clones, around nine tenths seen once. The receptor comes from a woman aged 18-30 years who had recovered from COVID-19. The sample comprised PBMCs or T cells enriched from blood (not recorded which). V is TRBV7-9 and J is TRBJ1-6; 8 bases are shared with TRBD1. CDR3 nucleotides: TGTGCCAGCAGCCCCGGACAGGGTTGGTTCGCGCCCCTCCACTTT. Translation: CASSPGQGWFAPLHF.